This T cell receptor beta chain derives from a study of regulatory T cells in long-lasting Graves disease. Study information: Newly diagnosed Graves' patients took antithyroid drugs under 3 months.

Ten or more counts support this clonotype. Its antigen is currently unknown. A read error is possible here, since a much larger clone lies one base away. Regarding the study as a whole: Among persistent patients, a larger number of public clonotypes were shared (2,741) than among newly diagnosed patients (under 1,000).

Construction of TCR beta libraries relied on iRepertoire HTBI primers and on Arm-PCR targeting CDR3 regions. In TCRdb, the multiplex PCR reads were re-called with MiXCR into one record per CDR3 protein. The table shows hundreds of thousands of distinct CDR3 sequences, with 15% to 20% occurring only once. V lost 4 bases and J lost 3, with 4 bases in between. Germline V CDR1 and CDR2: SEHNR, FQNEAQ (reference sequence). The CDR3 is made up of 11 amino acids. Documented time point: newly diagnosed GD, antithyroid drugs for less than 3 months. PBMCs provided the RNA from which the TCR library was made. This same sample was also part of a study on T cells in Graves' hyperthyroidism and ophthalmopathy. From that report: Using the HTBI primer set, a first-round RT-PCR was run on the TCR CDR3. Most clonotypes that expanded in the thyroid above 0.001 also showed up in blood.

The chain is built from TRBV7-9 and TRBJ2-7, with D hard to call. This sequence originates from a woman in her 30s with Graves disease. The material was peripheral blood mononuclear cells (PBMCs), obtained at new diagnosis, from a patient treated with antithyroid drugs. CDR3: CASSSFYEQYF. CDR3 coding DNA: TGTGCCAGCAGCTCCTTCTACGAGCAGTACTTC. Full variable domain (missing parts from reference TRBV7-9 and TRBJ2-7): DTGVSQNPRHKITKRGQNVTFRCDPISEHNRLYWYRQTLGQGPEFLTYFQNEAQLEKSRLLSDRFSAERPKGSFSTLEIQRTEQGDSAMYLCASSSFYEQYFGPGTRLTVT.